This T cell receptor beta chain was identified in a study of T cell responses to AZD1222 COVID-19 vaccine. Study observations and caveats: Researchers took repertoire samples only after the peak T cell response had come. Once two AZD1222 doses were given, Spike-specific TCR breadth and depth went up. Reportedly, close to half of spike-specific TCRs are directed against unmutated variant regions.

Turning to this clone: As yet, its antigen is unknown. Other DNA sequences of this sample code for an identical CDR3.

Some clones are missing from TCRdb's copy, which holds only in-frame ones; the method was immunoSEQ multiplex PCR. The sample records some 150,000 clones, about 93% being singletons. The CDR3 covers 14 residues. The ends were cut back, 0 bases at V and 0 bases at J, with 6 bases in the middle. Germline loops: CDR1 SGHRS, CDR2 YFSETQ. The sequence derives from an adult in good health. This specimen was peripheral blood, taken on day 0 of AZD1222 vaccination. This sequence joins TRBV5-1 and TRBJ1-1; D not certain. The DNA of the CDR3 is TGCGCCAGCAGCTTGGATTCTCTGAACACTGAAGCTTTCTTT. Residues: CASSLDSLNTEAFF.